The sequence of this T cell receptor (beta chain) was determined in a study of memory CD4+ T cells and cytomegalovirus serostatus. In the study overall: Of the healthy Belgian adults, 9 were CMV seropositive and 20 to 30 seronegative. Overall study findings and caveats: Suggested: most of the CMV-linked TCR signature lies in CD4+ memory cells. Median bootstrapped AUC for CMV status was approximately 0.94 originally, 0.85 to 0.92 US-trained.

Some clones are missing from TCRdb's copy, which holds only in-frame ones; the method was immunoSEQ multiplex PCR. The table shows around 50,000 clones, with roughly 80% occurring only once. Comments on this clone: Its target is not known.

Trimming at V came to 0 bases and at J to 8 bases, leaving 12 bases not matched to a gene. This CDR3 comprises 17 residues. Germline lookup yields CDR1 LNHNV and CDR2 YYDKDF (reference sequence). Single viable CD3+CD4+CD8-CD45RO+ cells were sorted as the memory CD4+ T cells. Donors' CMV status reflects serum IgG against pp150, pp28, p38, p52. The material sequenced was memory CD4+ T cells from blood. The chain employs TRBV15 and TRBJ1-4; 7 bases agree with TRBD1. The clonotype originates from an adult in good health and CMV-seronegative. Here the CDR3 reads CATSREGLGTVGEKLFF. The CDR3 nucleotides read TGTGCCACCAGCAGAGAGGGGCTGGGGACAGTGGGGGAAAAACTGTTTTTT.